This T cell receptor beta chain was documented in a study of cytomegalovirus exposure and HLA in healthy donors. Use of 60 Vbeta and 13 Jbeta primers characterized the PCR. Clones were read by immunoSEQ multiplex PCR, and TCRdb kept only the in-frame ones, dropping some. Of 150,000 to 200,000 clones listed, more than 60% are singletons. On this clone: The antigen remains undetermined.

Findings of the study overall: 16,951 TCR beta sequences were associated with HLA alleles at 0.05 false discovery rate in a later analysis. Available immune exposure information was restricted to CMV serostatus only. Being productive about 87% or about 30% of the time was typical of most TCR beta V segments in an earlier analysis.

This sequence originates from a woman in her thirties or forties in good health and CMV-seropositive. The sequencing sample was made of PBMCs.

The CDR3 loop is CASSLRTSGRAFPDTQYF. DNA of the CDR3: TGTGCCAGCAGCCTGCGGACTAGCGGGAGGGCCTTCCCAGATACGCAGTATTTT. The chain employs TRBV9 and TRBJ2-3; 15 bases map to TRBD2. The J segment lost 4 bases and the V segment lost 4 bases, leaving 10 bases of the junction unmatched. CDR3 size: 18 residues. Germline lookup yields CDR1 SGDLS and CDR2 YYNGEE.